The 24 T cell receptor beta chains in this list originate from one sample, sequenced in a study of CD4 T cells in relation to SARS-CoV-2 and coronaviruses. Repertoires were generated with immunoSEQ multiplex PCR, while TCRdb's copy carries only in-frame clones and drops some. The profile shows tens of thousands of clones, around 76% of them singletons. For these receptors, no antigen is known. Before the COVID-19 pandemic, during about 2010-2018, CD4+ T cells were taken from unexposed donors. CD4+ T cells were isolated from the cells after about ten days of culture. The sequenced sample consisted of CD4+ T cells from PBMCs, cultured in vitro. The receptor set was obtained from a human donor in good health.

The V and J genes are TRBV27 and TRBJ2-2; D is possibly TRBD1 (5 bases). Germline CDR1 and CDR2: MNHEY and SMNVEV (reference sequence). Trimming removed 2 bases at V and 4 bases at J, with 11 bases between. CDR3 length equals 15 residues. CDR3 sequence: CASSLSLRATGELFF. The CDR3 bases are TGTGCCAGCAGTTTAAGTCTCAGGGCCACCGGGGAGCTGTTTTTT.

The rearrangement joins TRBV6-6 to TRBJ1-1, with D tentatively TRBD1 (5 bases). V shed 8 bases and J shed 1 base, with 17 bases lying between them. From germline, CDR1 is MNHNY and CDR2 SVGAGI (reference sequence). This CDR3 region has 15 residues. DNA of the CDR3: TGTGCCAGCGACACGATGGGGCAGGGGAACACTGAAGCTTTCTTT. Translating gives CASDTMGQGNTEAFF.

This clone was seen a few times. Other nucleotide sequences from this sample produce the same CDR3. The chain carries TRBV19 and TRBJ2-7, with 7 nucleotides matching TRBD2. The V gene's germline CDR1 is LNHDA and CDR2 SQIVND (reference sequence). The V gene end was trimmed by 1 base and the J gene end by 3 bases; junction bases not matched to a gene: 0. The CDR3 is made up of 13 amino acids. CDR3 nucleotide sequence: TGTGCCAGTAGTATAGGGGAGGGCTACGAGCAGTACTTC. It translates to CASSIGEGYEQYF.

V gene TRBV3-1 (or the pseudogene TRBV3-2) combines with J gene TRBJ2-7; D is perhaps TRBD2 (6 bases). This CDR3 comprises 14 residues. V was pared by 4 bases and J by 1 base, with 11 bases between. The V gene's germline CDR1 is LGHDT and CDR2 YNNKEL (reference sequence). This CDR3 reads CASSPTGGSYEQYF. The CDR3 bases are TGTGCCAGCAGCCCCACCGGGGGTTCCTACGAGCAGTACTTC.

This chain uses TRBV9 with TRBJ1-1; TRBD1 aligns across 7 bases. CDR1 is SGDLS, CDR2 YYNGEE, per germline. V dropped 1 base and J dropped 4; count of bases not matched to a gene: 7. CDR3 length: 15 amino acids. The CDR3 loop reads CASSVLEGASTEAFF. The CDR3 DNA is TGTGCCAGCAGCGTACTCGAGGGGGCGAGCACTGAAGCTTTCTTT. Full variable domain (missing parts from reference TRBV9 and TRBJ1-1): DSGVTQTPKHLITATGQRVTLRCSPRSGDLSVYWYQQSLDQGLQFLIQYYNGEERAKGNILERFSAQQFPDLHSELNLSSLELGDSALYFCASSVLEGASTEAFFGQGTRLTVV.

CDR3 in DNA: TGTGCCAGCAGCCCCGTGGCCCCTCGAATGGCTGAAGCTTTCTTT. Translating it yields CASSPVAPRMAEAFF. The chain combines TRBV13 with TRBJ1-1; the D is unclear. Trimming cost V 5 bases and J 6 bases, with 19 bases left between them. Germline loops: CDR1 PRHDT, CDR2 FYEKMQ (reference sequence). The CDR3 runs to 15 residues.

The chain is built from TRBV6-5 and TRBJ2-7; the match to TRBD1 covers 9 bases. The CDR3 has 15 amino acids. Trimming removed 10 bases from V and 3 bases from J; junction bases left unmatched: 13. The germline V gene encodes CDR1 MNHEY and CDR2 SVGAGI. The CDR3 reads CATVTRDRAIYEQYF. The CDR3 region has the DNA TGTGCCACCGTTACCCGGGACAGGGCCATCTACGAGCAGTACTTC.

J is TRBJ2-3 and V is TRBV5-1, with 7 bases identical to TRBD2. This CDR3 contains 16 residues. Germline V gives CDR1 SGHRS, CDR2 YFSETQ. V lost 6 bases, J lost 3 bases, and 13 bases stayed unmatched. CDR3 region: CASTPGTGGRTDTQYF. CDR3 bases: TGCGCCAGCACCCCTGGGACGGGAGGAAGGACAGATACGCAGTATTTT. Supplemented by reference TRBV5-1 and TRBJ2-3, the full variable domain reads KAGVTQTPRYLIKTRGQQVTLSCSPISGHRSVSWYQQTPGQGLQFLFEYFSETQRNKGNFPGRFSGRQFSNSRSEMNVSTLELGDSALYLCASTPGTGGRTDTQYFGPGTRLTVL.

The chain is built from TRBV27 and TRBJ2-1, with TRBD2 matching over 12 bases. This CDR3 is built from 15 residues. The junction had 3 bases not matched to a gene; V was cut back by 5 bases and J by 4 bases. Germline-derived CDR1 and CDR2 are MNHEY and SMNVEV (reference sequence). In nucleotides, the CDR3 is TGTGCCAGCAGTCTTACTAGCGGGAGGTACAATGAGCAGTTCTTC. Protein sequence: CASSLTSGRYNEQFF.

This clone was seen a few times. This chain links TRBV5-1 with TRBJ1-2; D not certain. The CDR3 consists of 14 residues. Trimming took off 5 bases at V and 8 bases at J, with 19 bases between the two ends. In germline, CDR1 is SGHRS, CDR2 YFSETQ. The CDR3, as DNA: TGCGCCAGCAGTCTCTCTCCGGGGTCGGGAGGCTACACCTTC. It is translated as CASSLSPGSGGYTF. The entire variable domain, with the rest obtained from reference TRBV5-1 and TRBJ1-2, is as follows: KAGVTQTPRYLIKTRGQQVTLSCSPISGHRSVSWYQQTPGQGLQFLFEYFSETQRNKGNFPGRFSGRQFSNSRSEMNVSTLELGDSALYLCASSLSPGSGGYTFGSGTRLTVV.

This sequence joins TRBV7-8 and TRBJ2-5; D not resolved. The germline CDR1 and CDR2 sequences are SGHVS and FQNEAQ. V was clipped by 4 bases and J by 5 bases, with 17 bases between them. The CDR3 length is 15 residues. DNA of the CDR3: TGTGCCAGCAGCTCCCATTCGGCCGCGGCCGAGACCCAGTACTTC. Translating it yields CASSSHSAAAETQYF. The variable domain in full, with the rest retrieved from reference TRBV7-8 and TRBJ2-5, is GAGVSQSPRYKVAKRGQDVALRCDPISGHVSLFWYQQALGQGPEFLTYFQNEAQLDKSGLPSDRFFAERPEGSVSTLKIQRTQQEDSAVYLCASSSHSAAAETQYFGPGTRLLVL.

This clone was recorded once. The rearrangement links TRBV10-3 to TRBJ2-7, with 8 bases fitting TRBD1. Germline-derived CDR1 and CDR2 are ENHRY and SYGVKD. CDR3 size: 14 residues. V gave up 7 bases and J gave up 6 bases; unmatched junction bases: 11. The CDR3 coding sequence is TGTGCCATCACCAGGGGGCGCGGGGCAGGCGAGCAGTACTTC. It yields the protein CAITRGRGAGEQYF.

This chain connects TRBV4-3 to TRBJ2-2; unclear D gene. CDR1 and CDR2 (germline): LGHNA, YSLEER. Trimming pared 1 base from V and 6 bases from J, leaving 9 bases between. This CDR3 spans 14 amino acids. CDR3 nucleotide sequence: TGCGCCAGCAGCCAAGTCACGGCCGCCGGGGAGCTGTTTTTT. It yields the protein CASSQVTAAGELFF.

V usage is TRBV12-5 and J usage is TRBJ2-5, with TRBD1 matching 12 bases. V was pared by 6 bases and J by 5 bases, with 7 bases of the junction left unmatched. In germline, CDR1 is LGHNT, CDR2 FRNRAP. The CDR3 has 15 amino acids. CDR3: CASGPGQGAGETQYF. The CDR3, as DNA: TGTGCTAGTGGGCCGGGACAGGGGGCAGGTGAGACCCAGTACTTC.

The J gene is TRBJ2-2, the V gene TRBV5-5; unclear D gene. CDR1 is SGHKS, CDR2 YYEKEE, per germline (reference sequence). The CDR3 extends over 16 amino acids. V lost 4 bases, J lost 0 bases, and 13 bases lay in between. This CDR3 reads CASSLLSGTNTGELFF. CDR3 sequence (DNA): TGTGCCAGCAGCCTTTTATCGGGTACGAACACCGGGGAGCTGTTTTTT.

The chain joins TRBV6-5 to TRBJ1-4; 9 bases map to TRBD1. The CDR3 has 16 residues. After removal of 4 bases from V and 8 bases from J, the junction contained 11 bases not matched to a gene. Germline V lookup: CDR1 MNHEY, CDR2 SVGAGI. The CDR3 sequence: CASSSWKGTGPEKLFF. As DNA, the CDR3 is TGTGCCAGCAGTTCGTGGAAGGGGACAGGGCCCGAAAAACTGTTTTTT.

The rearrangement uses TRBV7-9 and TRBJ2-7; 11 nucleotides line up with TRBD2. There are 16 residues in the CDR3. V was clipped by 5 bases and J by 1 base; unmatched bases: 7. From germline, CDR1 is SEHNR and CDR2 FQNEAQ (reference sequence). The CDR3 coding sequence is TGTGCCAGCAGCCAGGCCGGGACTAGCGGTTCCTACGAGCAGTACTTC. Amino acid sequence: CASSQAGTSGSYEQYF.

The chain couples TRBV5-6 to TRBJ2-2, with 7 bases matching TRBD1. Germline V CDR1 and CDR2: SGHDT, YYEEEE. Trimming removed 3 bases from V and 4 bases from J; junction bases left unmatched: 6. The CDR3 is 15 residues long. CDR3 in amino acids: CASSSNRGPTGELFF. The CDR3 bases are TGTGCCAGCAGCTCTAACAGGGGCCCCACCGGGGAGCTGTTTTTT.

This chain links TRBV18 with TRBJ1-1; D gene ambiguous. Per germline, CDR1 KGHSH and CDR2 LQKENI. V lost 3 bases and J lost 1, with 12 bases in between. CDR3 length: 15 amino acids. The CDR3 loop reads CASSPQELRNTEAFF. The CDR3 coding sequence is TGTGCCAGCTCACCCCAAGAATTACGGAACACTGAAGCTTTCTTT.

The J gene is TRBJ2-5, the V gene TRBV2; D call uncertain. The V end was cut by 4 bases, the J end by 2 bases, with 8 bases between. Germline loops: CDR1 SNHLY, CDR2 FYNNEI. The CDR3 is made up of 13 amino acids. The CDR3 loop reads CASSVWGQETQYF. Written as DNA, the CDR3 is TGTGCCAGCAGTGTTTGGGGTCAAGAGACCCAGTACTTC.

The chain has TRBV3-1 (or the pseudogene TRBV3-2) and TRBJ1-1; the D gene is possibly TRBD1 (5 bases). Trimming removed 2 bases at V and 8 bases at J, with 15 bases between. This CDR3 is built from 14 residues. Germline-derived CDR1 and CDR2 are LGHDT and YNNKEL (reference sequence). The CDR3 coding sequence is TGTGCCAGCAGCCAAATGTCCATCCCAGGGGAAGCTTTCTTT. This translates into CASSQMSIPGEAFF.

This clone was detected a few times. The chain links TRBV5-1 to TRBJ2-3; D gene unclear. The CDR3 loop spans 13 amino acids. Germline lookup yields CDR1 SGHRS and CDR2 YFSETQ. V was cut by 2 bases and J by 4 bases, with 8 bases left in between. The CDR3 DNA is TGCGCCAGCAGCTTTGAGACTTCAGATACGCAGTATTTT. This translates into CASSFETSDTQYF.

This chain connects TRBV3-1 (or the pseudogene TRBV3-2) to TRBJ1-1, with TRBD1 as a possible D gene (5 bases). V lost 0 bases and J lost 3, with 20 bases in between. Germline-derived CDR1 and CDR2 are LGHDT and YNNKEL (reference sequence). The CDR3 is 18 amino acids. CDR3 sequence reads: CASSQDKGEGQGYTEAFF. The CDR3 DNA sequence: TGTGCCAGCAGCCAAGATAAGGGTGAGGGGCAGGGTTACACTGAAGCTTTCTTT.

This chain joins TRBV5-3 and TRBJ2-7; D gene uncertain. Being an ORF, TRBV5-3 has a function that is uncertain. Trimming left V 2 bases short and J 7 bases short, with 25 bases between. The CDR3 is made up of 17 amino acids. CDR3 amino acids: CARSFNVLVLHSGEQYF. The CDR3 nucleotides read TGTGCCAGAAGCTTTAACGTCCTAGTTCTCCATTCTGGAGAGCAGTACTTC.